These T cell receptor beta chains were read from a single sample in a study of blood T cell repertoires in COVID-19. Sequenced by immunoSEQ multiplex PCR; TCRdb stores in-frame clones only, minus some. The sample holds tens of thousands of clones; approximately 84% are singletons and the top ten take about 14%. Sequencing was done on a sample of peripheral blood. These receptors were taken from a man between 65 and 85 years old with acute or convalescent COVID-19. Each CDR3 is given with its conserved first and last residue. D genes are given only for firm matches. Size values are once, few and many counts, or a class for expanded clones, and some rows have none.

d_gene | abundance | j_gene | len | v_gene | CDR3aa | CDR3nt
TRBD1 | - | TRBJ2-1 | 15 | TRBV7-6 | CASSQWTGLSDEQFF | TGTGCCAGCAGCCAGTGGACAGGGCTTTCGGATGAGCAGTTCTTC
- | - | TRBJ2-2 | 15 | TRBV18 | CASSPQPRDTGELFF | TGTGCCAGCTCACCACAGCCGCGCGACACCGGGGAGCTGTTTTTT
- | - | TRBJ2-1 | 16 | TRBV6-2/TRBV6-3 | CASSAMGGADGYEQFF | TGTGCCAGCAGTGCCATGGGCGGGGCCGACGGGTATGAGCAGTTCTTC
- | - | TRBJ2-7 | 15 | TRBV6-5 | CASSYSKQGSYEQYF | TGTGCCAGCAGTTACTCAAAGCAGGGCTCCTACGAGCAGTACTTC
- | - | TRBJ1-3 | 16 | TRBV9 | CASSVATQGMGNTIYF | TGTGCCAGCAGCGTAGCTACTCAGGGAATGGGAAACACCATATATTTT
TRBD1 | - | TRBJ1-1 | 14 | TRBV5-1 | CASSLDRVITEAFF | TGCGCCAGCAGCCTGGACAGGGTTATTACTGAAGCTTTCTTT
TRBD2 | - | TRBJ2-3 | 15 | TRBV5-4 | CASSSGLADTDTQYF | TGTGCCAGCAGCTCCGGACTAGCGGACACAGATACGCAGTATTTT
TRBD2 | - | TRBJ2-2 | 19 | TRBV4-1 | CASSQPTLAGAAGTGELFF | TGCGCCAGCAGCCAACCGACTCTAGCGGGAGCCGCGGGCACCGGGGAGCTGTTTTTT
- | - | TRBJ2-5 | 12 | TRBV29-1 | CSVGQYEETQYF | TGCAGCGTTGGACAGTATGAAGAGACCCAGTACTTC
- | - | TRBJ1-1 | 15 | TRBV18 | CASSLAQTVNTEAFF | TGTGCCAGCTCACTAGCACAGACAGTGAACACTGAAGCTTTCTTT
- | - | TRBJ2-2 | 15 | TRBV19 | CASSMGRRNTGELFF | TGTGCCAGTAGTATGGGCAGGCGGAACACCGGGGAGCTGTTTTTT
- | - | TRBJ2-1 | 14 | TRBV18 | CASSSLAEANEQFF | TGTGCCAGCTCATCCCTAGCCGAGGCCAATGAGCAGTTCTTC
- | - | TRBJ2-7 | 15 | TRBV15 | CATSRLETALREQYF | TGTGCCACCAGCAGACTTGAGACAGCGCTGAGAGAGCAGTACTTC
TRBD2 | - | TRBJ2-5 | 12 | TRBV30 | CAWSGGGETQYF | TGTGCCTGGAGCGGGGGGGGAGAGACCCAGTACTTC
TRBD1 | - | TRBJ1-1 | 16 | TRBV6-2/TRBV6-3 | CASSYPQGAPNTEAFF | TGTGCCAGCAGTTACCCGCAGGGGGCCCCGAACACTGAAGCTTTCTTT
- | - | TRBJ1-5 | 14 | TRBV6-5 | CASSPRRGGQPQHF | TGTGCCAGCAGTCCTCGGAGGGGCGGGCAGCCCCAGCATTTT
- | - | TRBJ1-2 | 13 | TRBV9 | CASSVSGSYGYTF | TGTGCCAGCAGCGTGAGTGGGAGCTATGGCTACACCTTC
TRBD1 | - | TRBJ2-1 | 17 | TRBV4-1 | CASSQGIGQANYNEQFF | TGCGCCAGCAGCCAAGGAATTGGACAGGCGAACTACAATGAGCAGTTCTTC
TRBD2 | - | TRBJ2-3 | 16 | TRBV13 | CASSLSTSGSLDTQYF | TGTGCCAGCAGCTTATCTACTAGCGGGAGTTTAGATACGCAGTATTTT
- | - | TRBJ1-1 | 17 | TRBV7-9 | CASRIKGGQGLNTEAFF | TGTGCCAGCAGAATAAAGGGAGGGCAGGGGTTAAACACTGAAGCTTTCTTT
- | - | TRBJ1-2 | 13 | TRBV7-2 | CASSPGIRYGYTF | TGTGCCAGCAGCCCCGGGATCCGCTATGGCTACACCTTC
TRBD1 | - | TRBJ1-2 | 16 | TRBV28 | CASSLLQGMGSGGYTF | TGTGCCAGCAGTTTATTACAGGGGATGGGCTCTGGTGGCTACACCTTC
TRBD1 | - | TRBJ1-5 | 15 | TRBV10-3 | CAISGDRGSNQPQHF | TGTGCCATCAGTGGGGACAGGGGAAGCAATCAGCCCCAGCATTTT
- | - | TRBJ2-1 | 14 | TRBV7-2 | CASSGKTTPVEQFF | TGTGCCAGCAGCGGAAAGACTACGCCCGTTGAGCAGTTCTTC
- | - | TRBJ1-6 | 15 | TRBV5-1 | CASSTRPYGDSPLHF | TGCGCCAGCAGCACCCGGCCCTACGGGGATTCACCCCTCCACTTT
- | - | TRBJ1-2 | 12 | TRBV5-1 | CASSFSSSGYTF | TGCGCCAGCAGCTTCTCTTCCTCGGGCTACACCTTC
- | - | TRBJ1-1 | 14 | TRBV7-2 | CASSFKGVGGEAFF | TGTGCCAGCAGCTTTAAGGGAGTAGGGGGTGAAGCTTTCTTT
- | once | TRBJ1-1 | 13 | TRBV6-6 | CASRAGGGVEAFF | TGTGCCAGCAGGGCCGGCGGAGGGGTTGAAGCTTTCTTT
TRBD1 | - | TRBJ2-2 | 17 | TRBV14 | CASSQDGGQGNTGELFF | TGTGCCAGCAGCCAAGATGGTGGACAGGGGAACACCGGGGAGCTGTTTTTT